In its sample, the clone carrying this TCR beta chain was seen a few times. The data belong to a study of T-cell reconstitution after alpha-beta-depleted transplantation in children. The TCRbeta library incorporated unique molecular identifiers. Via MiXCR, TCRdb re-called the PCR reads, giving one row per CDR3 protein. The sample lists approximately 400,000 distinct CDR3 sequences; roughly 15% were seen once. V lost 8 bases and J lost 2, with 19 bases in between. Germline V gives CDR1 ENHRY, CDR2 SYGVKD. This CDR3 spans 16 amino acids. The chain recombines TRBV10-3 with TRBJ1-3; maybe TRBD1 (5 bases). The sample here was PBMCs, mostly from graft donor cells, taken 360 days after TCRalphabeta/CD19-depleted stem cell transplant. This sequence was found in a boy in the first two years of life who had a stem cell transplant for Wiskott-Aldrich syndrome, so the T cells may come from the graft donor. The CDR3 nucleotides read TGTGCCATCTCCCAGGGTCTTAAGCATCCTGGAAACACCATATATTTT. Translating gives CAISQGLKHPGNTIYF.